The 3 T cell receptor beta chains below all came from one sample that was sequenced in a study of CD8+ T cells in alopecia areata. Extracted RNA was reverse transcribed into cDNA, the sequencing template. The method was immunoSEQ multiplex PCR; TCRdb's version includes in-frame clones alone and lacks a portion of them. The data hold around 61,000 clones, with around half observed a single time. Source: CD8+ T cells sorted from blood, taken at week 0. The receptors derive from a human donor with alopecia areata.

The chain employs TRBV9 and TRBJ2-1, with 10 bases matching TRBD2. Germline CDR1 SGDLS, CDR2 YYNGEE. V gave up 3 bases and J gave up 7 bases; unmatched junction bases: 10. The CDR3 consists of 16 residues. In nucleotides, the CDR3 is TGTGCCAGCAGCGGGACTAGCGGAAGGCCCGTGAATGAGCAGTTCTTC. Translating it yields CASSGTSGRPVNEQFF.

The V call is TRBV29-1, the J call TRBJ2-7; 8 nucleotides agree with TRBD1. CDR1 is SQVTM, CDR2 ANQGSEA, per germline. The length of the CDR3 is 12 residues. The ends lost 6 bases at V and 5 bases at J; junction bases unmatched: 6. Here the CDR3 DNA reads TGCAGCGTCACGACAGGGGCCCACGAGCAGTACTTC. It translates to CSVTTGAHEQYF.

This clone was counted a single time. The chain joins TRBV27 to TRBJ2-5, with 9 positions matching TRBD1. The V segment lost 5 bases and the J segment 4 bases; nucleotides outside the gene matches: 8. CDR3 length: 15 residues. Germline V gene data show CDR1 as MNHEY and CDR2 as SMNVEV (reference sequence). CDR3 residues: CASSPHPTGGETQYF. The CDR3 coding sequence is TGTGCCAGCAGTCCCCACCCGACAGGGGGAGAGACCCAGTACTTC.